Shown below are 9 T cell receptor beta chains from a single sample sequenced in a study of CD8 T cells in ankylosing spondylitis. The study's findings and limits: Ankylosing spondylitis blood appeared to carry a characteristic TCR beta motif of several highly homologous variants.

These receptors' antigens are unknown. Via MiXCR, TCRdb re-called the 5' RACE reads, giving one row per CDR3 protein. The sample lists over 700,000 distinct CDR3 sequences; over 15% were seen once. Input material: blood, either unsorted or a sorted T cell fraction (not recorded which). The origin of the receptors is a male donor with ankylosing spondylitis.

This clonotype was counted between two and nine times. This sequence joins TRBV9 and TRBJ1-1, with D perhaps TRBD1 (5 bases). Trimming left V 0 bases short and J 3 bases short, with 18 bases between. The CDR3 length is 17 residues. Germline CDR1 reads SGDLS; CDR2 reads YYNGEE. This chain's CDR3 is CASSVASGGAADTEAFF. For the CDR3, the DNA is TGTGCCAGCAGCGTAGCTTCGGGAGGGGCGGCGGACACTGAAGCTTTCTTT. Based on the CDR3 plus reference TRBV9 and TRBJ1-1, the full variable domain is DSGVTQTPKHLITATGQRVTLRCSPRSGDLSVYWYQQSLDQGLQFLIQYYNGEERAKGNILERFSAQQFPDLHSELNLSSLELGDSALYFCASSVASGGAADTEAFFGQGTRLTVV.

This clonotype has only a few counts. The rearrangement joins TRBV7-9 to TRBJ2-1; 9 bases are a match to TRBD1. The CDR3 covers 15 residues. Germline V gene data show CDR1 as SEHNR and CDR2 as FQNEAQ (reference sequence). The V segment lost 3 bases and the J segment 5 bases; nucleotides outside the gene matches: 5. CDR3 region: CASSLGTGNHNEQFF. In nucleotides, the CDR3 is TGTGCCAGCAGCTTGGGGACAGGGAACCACAATGAGCAGTTCTTC.

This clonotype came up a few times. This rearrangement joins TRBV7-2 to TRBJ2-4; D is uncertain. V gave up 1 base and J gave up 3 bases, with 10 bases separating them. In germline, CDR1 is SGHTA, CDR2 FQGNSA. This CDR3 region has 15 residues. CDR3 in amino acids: CASSLGVASKNIQYF. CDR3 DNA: TGTGCCAGCAGCTTAGGTGTAGCTAGCAAAAACATTCAGTACTTC. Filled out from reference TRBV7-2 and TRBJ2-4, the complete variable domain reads GAGVSQSPSNKVTEKGKDVELRCDPISGHTALYWYRQSLGQGLEFLIYFQGNSAPDKSGLPSDRFSAERTGGSVSTLTIQRTQQEDSAVYLCASSLGVASKNIQYFGAGTRLSVL.

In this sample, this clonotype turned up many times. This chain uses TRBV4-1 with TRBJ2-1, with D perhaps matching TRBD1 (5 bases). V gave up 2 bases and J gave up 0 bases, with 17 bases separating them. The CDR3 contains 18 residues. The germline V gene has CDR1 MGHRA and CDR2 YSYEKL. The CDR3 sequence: CASSQLLGALSSYNEQFF. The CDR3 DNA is TGCGCCAGCAGCCAATTATTAGGGGCCCTGAGCTCCTACAATGAGCAGTTCTTC.

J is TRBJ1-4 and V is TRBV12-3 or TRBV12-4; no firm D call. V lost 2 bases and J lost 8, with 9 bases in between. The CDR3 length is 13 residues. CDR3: CASSLQAREKLFF. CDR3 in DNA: TGTGCCAGCAGTTTACAGGCGAGGGAAAAACTGTTTTTT.

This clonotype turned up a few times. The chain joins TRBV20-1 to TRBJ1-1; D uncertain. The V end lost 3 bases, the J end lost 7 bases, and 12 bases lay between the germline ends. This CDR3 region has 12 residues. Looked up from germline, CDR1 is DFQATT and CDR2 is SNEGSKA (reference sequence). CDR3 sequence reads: CSARPGEGEAFF. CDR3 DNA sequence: TGCAGTGCTAGGCCCGGTGAGGGTGAAGCTTTCTTT.

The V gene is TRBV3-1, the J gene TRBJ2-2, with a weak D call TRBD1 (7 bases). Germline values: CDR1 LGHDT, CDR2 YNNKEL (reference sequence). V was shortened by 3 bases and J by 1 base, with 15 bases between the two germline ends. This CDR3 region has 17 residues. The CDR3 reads CASSHRRDRGNTGELFF. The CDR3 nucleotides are TGTGCCAGCAGCCATAGGAGGGACAGAGGGAACACCGGGGAGCTGTTTTTT.

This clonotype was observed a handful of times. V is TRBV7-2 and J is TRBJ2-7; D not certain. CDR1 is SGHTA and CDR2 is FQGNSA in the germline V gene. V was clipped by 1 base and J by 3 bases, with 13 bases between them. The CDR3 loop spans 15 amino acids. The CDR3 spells CASSLVAVSIYEQYF. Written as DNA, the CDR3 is TGTGCCAGCAGCTTAGTGGCGGTCTCGATCTACGAGCAGTACTTC.

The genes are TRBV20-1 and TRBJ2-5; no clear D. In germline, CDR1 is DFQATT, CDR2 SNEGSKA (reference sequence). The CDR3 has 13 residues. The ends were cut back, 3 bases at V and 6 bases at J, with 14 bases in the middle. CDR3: CSASPSAPKTQYF. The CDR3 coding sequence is TGCAGTGCTAGCCCGTCCGCACCGAAGACCCAGTACTTC.